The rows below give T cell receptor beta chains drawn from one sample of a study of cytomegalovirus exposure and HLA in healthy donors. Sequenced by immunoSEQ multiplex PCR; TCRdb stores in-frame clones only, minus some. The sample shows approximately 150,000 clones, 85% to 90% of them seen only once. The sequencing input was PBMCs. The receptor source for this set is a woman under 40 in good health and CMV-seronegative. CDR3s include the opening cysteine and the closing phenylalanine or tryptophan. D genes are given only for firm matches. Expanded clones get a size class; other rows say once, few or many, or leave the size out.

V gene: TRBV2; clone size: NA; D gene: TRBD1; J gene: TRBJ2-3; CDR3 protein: CASSGQGIPTDTQYF; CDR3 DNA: TGTGCCAGCAGTGGACAGGGTATTCCGACAGATACGCAGTATTTT
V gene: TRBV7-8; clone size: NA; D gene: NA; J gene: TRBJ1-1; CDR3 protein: CASSPRLREDTEAFF; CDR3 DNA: TGTGCCAGCAGCCCTAGGCTGAGGGAGGACACTGAAGCTTTCTTT
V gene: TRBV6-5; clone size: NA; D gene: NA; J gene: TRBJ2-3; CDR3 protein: CASSYSTSSDTQYF; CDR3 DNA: TGTGCCAGCAGTTACTCGACTAGTTCAGATACGCAGTATTTT
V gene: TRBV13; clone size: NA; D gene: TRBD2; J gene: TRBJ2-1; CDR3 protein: CASSLTSGARNEQFF; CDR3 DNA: TGTGCCAGCAGCCTAACTAGCGGGGCGAGGAATGAGCAGTTCTTC
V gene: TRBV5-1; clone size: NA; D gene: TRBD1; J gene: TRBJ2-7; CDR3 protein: CASSWRQGAYEQYF; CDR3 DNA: TGCGCCAGCAGCTGGAGACAGGGGGCCTACGAGCAGTACTTC
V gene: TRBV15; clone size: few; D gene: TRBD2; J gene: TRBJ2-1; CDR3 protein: CATSSRLAGGKNEQFF; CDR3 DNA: TGTGCCACCAGCTCACGACTAGCGGGGGGGAAGAATGAGCAGTTCTTC
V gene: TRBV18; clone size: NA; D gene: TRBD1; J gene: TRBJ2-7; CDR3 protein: CASSPKGPGQGAFNEQYF; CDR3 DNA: TGTGCCAGCTCACCGAAAGGCCCCGGACAGGGGGCTTTCAACGAGCAGTACTTC
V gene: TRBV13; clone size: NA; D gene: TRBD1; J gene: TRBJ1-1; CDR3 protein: CASSYRGPNTEAFF; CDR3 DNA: TGTGCCAGCAGCTACAGGGGCCCTAACACTGAAGCTTTCTTT
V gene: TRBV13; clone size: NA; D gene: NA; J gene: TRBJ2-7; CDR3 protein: CASRGAGSIEQYF; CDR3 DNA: TGTGCCAGCCGCGGTGCGGGATCGATCGAGCAGTACTTC
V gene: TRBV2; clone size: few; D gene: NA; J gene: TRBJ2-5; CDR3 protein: CASSEARETQYF; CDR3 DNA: TGTGCCAGCAGTGAAGCGAGAGAGACCCAGTACTTC
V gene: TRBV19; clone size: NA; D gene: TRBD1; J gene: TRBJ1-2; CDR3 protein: CASSIPFRGQNGYTF; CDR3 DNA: TGTGCCAGTAGTATTCCTTTCAGGGGGCAGAATGGCTACACCTTC
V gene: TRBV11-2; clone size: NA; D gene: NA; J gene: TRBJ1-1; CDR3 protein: CASGLNTEAFF; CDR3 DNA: TGTGCCAGCGGGCTGAACACTGAAGCTTTCTTT
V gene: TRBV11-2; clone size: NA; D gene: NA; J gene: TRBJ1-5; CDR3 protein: CASSPGDSGNQPQHF; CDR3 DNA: TGTGCCAGCAGCCCAGGGGATTCCGGCAATCAGCCCCAGCATTTT
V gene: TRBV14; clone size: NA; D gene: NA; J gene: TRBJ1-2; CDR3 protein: CASSPILGGIGYTF; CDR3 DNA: TGTGCCAGCAGCCCCATTCTAGGGGGTATTGGCTACACCTTC
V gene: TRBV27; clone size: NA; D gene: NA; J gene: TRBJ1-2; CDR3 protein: CASSLSGGRVGPPYGYTF; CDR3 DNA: TGTGCCAGCAGTTTATCGGGGGGGCGCGTTGGCCCGCCCTATGGCTACACCTTC
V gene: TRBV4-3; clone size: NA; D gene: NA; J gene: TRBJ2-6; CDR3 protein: CASSPLLGGSSGANVLTF; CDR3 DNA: TGCGCCAGCAGCCCCCTCTTGGGAGGTTCCTCTGGGGCCAACGTCCTGACTTTC
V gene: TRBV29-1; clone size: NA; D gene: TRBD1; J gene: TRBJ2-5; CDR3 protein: CSILNPSRGETQYF; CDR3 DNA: TGCAGCATTCTGAACCCCTCCAGGGGGGAGACCCAGTACTTC